Presented here are 32 T cell receptor beta chains from one specimen sequenced in a study of blood T cell repertoires in COVID-19. Method: immunoSEQ multiplex PCR; TCRdb's copy keeps in-frame clones and lacks some. The sample carries about 120,000 clones, nearly 90% recorded once. Sequenced material: peripheral blood. Receptors originate from a woman in her fifties or sixties with COVID-19, enrolled during active disease.

The chain carries TRBV11-2 and TRBJ1-5, with a possible D match to TRBD1 (5 bases). Trimming took off 1 base at V and 1 base at J, with 8 bases between the two ends. This CDR3 region has 15 residues. Germline V gives CDR1 SGHAT, CDR2 FQNNGV. The CDR3 DNA follows: TGTGCCAGCAGCTTAGGGGGGGGGAGCAATCAGCCCCAGCATTTT. It specifies CASSLGGGSNQPQHF.

J is TRBJ1-2 and V is TRBV19; D uncertain. CDR1 is LNHDA and CDR2 is SQIVND in the germline V gene (reference sequence). V was clipped by 5 bases and J by 8 bases, with 18 bases between them. This CDR3 contains 14 residues. The CDR3 sequence: CASSVIGGPQGYTF. Here the CDR3 DNA reads TGTGCCAGTAGTGTGATAGGCGGCCCCCAAGGCTACACCTTC. Based on the CDR3 plus reference TRBV19 and TRBJ1-2, the full variable domain is DGGITQSPKYLFRKEGQNVTLSCEQNLNHDAMYWYRQDPGQGLRLIYYSQIVNDFQKGDIAEGYSVSREKKESFPLTVTSAQKNPTAFYLCASSVIGGPQGYTFGSGTRLTVV.

The J gene is TRBJ1-5, the V gene TRBV9; TRBD1 is a possible D gene (6 bases). V was clipped by 0 bases and J by 2 bases, with 12 bases between them. The CDR3 loop spans 16 amino acids. Per the germline V gene, CDR1 is SGDLS and CDR2 is YYNGEE. For the CDR3, the DNA is TGTGCCAGCAGCGTAGGGCCAGGGGCGGGCAATCAGCCCCAGCATTTT. Encoded protein: CASSVGPGAGNQPQHF.

The rearrangement links TRBV20-1 to TRBJ2-2, with D unclear. Germline lookup yields CDR1 DFQATT and CDR2 SNEGSKA (reference sequence). V was pared by 3 bases and J by 6 bases, with 14 bases between. The CDR3 totals 14 residues. DNA of the CDR3: TGCAGTGCTAGTCATTCGTTGCGTCCCGGGGAGCTGTTTTTT. This translates into CSASHSLRPGELFF.

The V and J genes are TRBV2 and TRBJ2-7; TRBD1 is a possible D gene (6 bases). The length of the CDR3 is 14 residues. V shed 2 bases and J shed 2 bases, with 10 bases lying between them. In germline, CDR1 is SNHLY, CDR2 FYNNEI. The CDR3 region is CASSEQGFPYEQYF. CDR3 nucleotide sequence: TGTGCCAGCAGTGAACAGGGGTTTCCCTACGAGCAGTACTTC.

Here the CDR3 reads CASSQRPRGPPGHEQFF. CDR3 nucleotide sequence: TGCGCCAGCAGCCAACGTCCGCGGGGGCCCCCAGGTCATGAGCAGTTCTTC. The rearrangement links TRBV4-1 to TRBJ2-1; a possible D gene is TRBD2 (7 bases). CDR3 length: 17 residues. Germline V lookup: CDR1 MGHRA, CDR2 YSYEKL. Trimming took 2 bases from V and 8 from J, leaving 22 bases between them.

The chain carries TRBV19 and TRBJ2-7; D might be TRBD2 (7 bases). The ends were cut back, 5 bases at V and 1 base at J, with 12 bases in the middle. This CDR3 has 14 amino acids. Germline lookup yields CDR1 LNHDA and CDR2 SQIVND (reference sequence). In DNA form, the CDR3 reads TGTGCCAGTAGTCTGGAGGGGGGGTCCTACGAGCAGTACTTC. Translated, it gives CASSLEGGSYEQYF.

The chain combines TRBV7-8 with TRBJ1-2; TRBD1 matches at 7 bases. The V segment lost 2 bases and the J segment 0 bases; nucleotides outside the gene matches: 6. The CDR3 is 16 residues long. Germline lookup yields CDR1 SGHVS and CDR2 FQNEAQ. CDR3 in amino acids: CASSLSRDRSNYGYTF. DNA of the CDR3: TGTGCCAGCAGCTTATCCCGGGACAGATCTAACTATGGCTACACCTTC.

This chain joins TRBV19 and TRBJ1-2; D is unclear. This CDR3 region has 13 residues. Germline V gene lookup returns CDR1 LNHDA and CDR2 SQIVND (reference sequence). Trimming stripped 3 bases from V and 8 bases from J, with 13 bases between. Here the CDR3 DNA reads TGTGCCAGTAGTATCCGGAGGGTAAGCGGCTACACCTTC. It codes for CASSIRRVSGYTF.

The rearrangement joins TRBV19 to TRBJ1-1; tentatively, D is TRBD1 (5 bases). Trimming cost V 5 bases and J 3 bases, with 19 bases left between them. Germline V gene data show CDR1 as LNHDA and CDR2 as SQIVND (reference sequence). The CDR3 length is 16 residues. As DNA, the CDR3 is TGTGCCAGTAGTTCTAGACCCCCAGGGTTGGACACTGAAGCTTTCTTT. This gives the protein CASSSRPPGLDTEAFF.

The V and J genes are TRBV18 and TRBJ1-3; 8 nucleotides match TRBD1. Germline CDR1 is KGHSH and CDR2 is LQKENI. This CDR3 comprises 15 residues. V shed 3 bases, J shed 3 bases, and the junction held 4 bases outside the gene matches. CDR3 loop: CASSPRTGNGNTIYF. CDR3 nucleotides: TGTGCCAGCTCACCCCGGACAGGGAATGGAAACACCATATATTTT. Drawing the rest from reference TRBV18 and TRBJ1-3, the complete variable domain is NAGVMQNPRHLVRRRGQEARLRCSPMKGHSHVYWYRQLPEEGLKFMVYLQKENIIDESGMPKERFSAEFPKEGPSILRIQQVVRGDSAAYFCASSPRTGNGNTIYFGEGSWLTVV.

V and J are TRBV12-3 or TRBV12-4 and TRBJ2-5, with 10 bases fitting TRBD2. After removal of 6 bases from V and 3 bases from J, the junction contained 1 base not matched to a gene. This CDR3 spans 13 amino acids. The chain's CDR3 is CASRTSGKETQYF. In DNA form, the CDR3 reads TGTGCCAGCAGAACTAGCGGGAAAGAGACCCAGTACTTC.

This clone appeared a single time. The chain uses TRBV4-1 and TRBJ1-1, with TRBD1 matching over 9 bases. The V gene end was trimmed by 0 bases and the J gene end by 3 bases; junction bases not matched to a gene: 5. The CDR3 has 16 residues. The germline V gene has CDR1 MGHRA and CDR2 YSYEKL. The DNA of the CDR3 is TGCGCCAGCAGCCAAGATTCGACAGGGGGAGACACTGAAGCTTTCTTT. This gives the protein CASSQDSTGGDTEAFF.

The chain employs TRBV30 and TRBJ1-1; D not resolved. The V gene's germline CDR1 is GTSNPN and CDR2 SVGIG (reference sequence). The CDR3 consists of 13 residues. With 0 bases removed from V and 8 bases from J, the gap between germline ends came to 13 bases. The CDR3 protein is CAWSVRSNSEAFF. The CDR3 DNA sequence: TGTGCCTGGAGTGTACGTTCAAACTCGGAAGCTTTCTTT.

This chain uses TRBV10-3 with TRBJ2-2; D unclear. Trimming left V 10 bases short and J 0 bases short, with 9 bases between. The germline V gene encodes CDR1 ENHRY and CDR2 SYGVKD. There are 13 residues in the CDR3. The CDR3 DNA reads as TGTGCCACCAACAGACCGAACACCGGGGAGCTGTTTTTT. It is translated as CATNRPNTGELFF.

V and J are TRBV5-6 and TRBJ2-3; 8 positions agree with TRBD1. The germline CDR1 and CDR2 sequences are SGHDT and YYEEEE. The CDR3 extends over 15 amino acids. Germline trimming cut 7 bases from V and 2 bases from J; bases unmatched to any gene: 9. CDR3 region: CASSQGAANTDTQYF. The CDR3 region has the DNA TGTGCCAGCTCTCAGGGGGCGGCCAACACAGATACGCAGTATTTT.

The CDR3 sequence is CASSLGGASSYEQYF. In DNA, the CDR3 is TGTGCCAGCAGCTTGGGCGGGGCTTCCTCCTACGAGCAGTACTTC. J is TRBJ2-7 and V is TRBV7-2; TRBD2 is a possible D gene (6 bases). Germline CDR1 is SGHTA and CDR2 is FQGNSA. CDR3 length equals 15 residues. V lost 3 bases to trimming and J lost 0 bases, with 12 bases between them.

The V gene is TRBV9, the J gene TRBJ1-4; tentatively, D is TRBD1 (5 bases). V was pared by 4 bases and J by 8 bases, with 15 bases between. CDR1 is SGDLS and CDR2 is YYNGEE in the germline V gene. The CDR3 consists of 14 residues. DNA of the CDR3: TGTGCCAGCAGCCCCCGGGGGATTGGAGAAAAACTGTTTTTT. The encoded protein is CASSPRGIGEKLFF.

V and J are TRBV5-1 and TRBJ1-4; 10 bases are shared with TRBD1. V dropped 4 bases and J dropped 3; count of bases not matched to a gene: 6. Germline assignment: CDR1 SGHRS and CDR2 YFSETQ. This CDR3 is built from 16 residues. The CDR3: CASSQRDRGANEKLFF. DNA of the CDR3: TGCGCCAGCAGCCAACGGGACAGGGGTGCTAATGAAAAACTGTTTTTT.

The gene calls are TRBV30 and TRBJ1-5; D is uncertain. CDR3 length equals 13 residues. V was clipped by 1 base and J by 4 bases, with 8 bases between them. Germline CDR1 and CDR2: GTSNPN and SVGIG (reference sequence). The CDR3 loop reads CAWSGERNQPQHF. CDR3 nucleotide sequence: TGTGCCTGGAGTGGAGAACGTAATCAGCCCCAGCATTTT.

Points on this clone: This sample also contains other DNA sequences that code for the same CDR3. DNA for the CDR3: TGCGCCAGCAGCCTGAGACAGGCGAACACTGAAGCTTTCTTT. Its translation is CASSLRQANTEAFF. The chain links TRBV5-1 to TRBJ1-1, with a tentative D call TRBD1 (6 bases). Germline-derived CDR1 and CDR2 are SGHRS and YFSETQ. V lost 4 bases to trimming and J lost 1 base, with 11 bases between them. The CDR3 runs to 14 residues. The variable domain in full, completed from reference TRBV5-1 and TRBJ1-1, reads KAGVTQTPRYLIKTRGQQVTLSCSPISGHRSVSWYQQTPGQGLQFLFEYFSETQRNKGNFPGRFSGRQFSNSRSEMNVSTLELGDSALYLCASSLRQANTEAFFGQGTRLTVV.

This chain connects TRBV9 to TRBJ1-2; D not certain. Deletions cut 0 bases from V and 8 bases from J, with 14 bases between. The CDR3 contains 14 residues. CDR1 is SGDLS, CDR2 YYNGEE, per germline. The CDR3 DNA sequence: TGTGCCAGCAGCGTAGTTCCGGATACGGGGGGCTACACCTTC. Translation gives CASSVVPDTGGYTF.

The rearrangement uses TRBV19 and TRBJ1-4; no reliable D call. This CDR3 is built from 15 residues. V shed 4 bases and J shed 5 bases, with 14 bases lying between them. Germline CDR1 reads LNHDA; CDR2 reads SQIVND (reference sequence). The CDR3 protein is CASSTDSGLNEKLFF. Here the CDR3 DNA reads TGTGCCAGTAGTACGGATAGTGGGCTGAATGAAAAACTGTTTTTT.

This chain connects TRBV7-6 to TRBJ2-7; tentative D call: TRBD1 (6 bases). The CDR3 length is 16 residues. V was cut by 3 bases and J by 0 bases, with 15 bases left in between. Germline values: CDR1 SGHVS, CDR2 FNYEAQ. The CDR3 sequence is CASSFGRGLASYEQYF. In DNA form, the CDR3 reads TGTGCCAGCAGCTTTGGTAGGGGGTTGGCCTCCTACGAGCAGTACTTC.

This sequence joins TRBV6-5 and TRBJ1-3; D is perhaps TRBD1 (6 bases). Germline values: CDR1 MNHEY, CDR2 SVGAGI. The CDR3 loop spans 15 amino acids. Trimming removed 0 bases at V and 4 bases at J, with 10 bases between. The CDR3 nucleotides are TGTGCCAGCAGTTACTCCGGGACACGGGGAAACACCATATATTTT. Translated, it gives CASSYSGTRGNTIYF.

The chain has TRBV18 and TRBJ1-2; 9 nucleotides line up with TRBD1. The trim removed 6 bases at V and 12 bases at J, leaving 14 bases unmatched. The germline gives CDR1 KGHSH, CDR2 LQKENI. This CDR3 has 14 residues. CDR3 region: CASSVRDRVSFDTF. In DNA form, the CDR3 reads TGTGCCAGCTCGGTCCGGGACAGGGTATCTTTCGACACCTTC.

The CDR3 region is CASSFPSSGNTIYF. In DNA form, the CDR3 reads TGTGCCAGCAGCTTTCCCAGCTCTGGAAACACCATATATTTT. V is TRBV7-2 and J is TRBJ1-3; the D is unclear. Germline V gives CDR1 SGHTA, CDR2 FQGNSA. The V gene lost 3 bases and the J gene lost 0 bases, with 6 bases spanning the gap. This CDR3 is built from 14 residues.

The V and J genes are TRBV4-1 and TRBJ2-3; 11 bases align to TRBD2. V dropped 4 bases and J dropped 14; count of bases not matched to a gene: 8. From germline, CDR1 is MGHRA and CDR2 YSYEKL. The CDR3 sequence is 13 residues long. CDR3 in amino acids: CASSRVTSGVRYF. CDR3 nucleotide sequence: TGCGCCAGCAGCCGGGTGACTAGCGGGGTTAGGTATTTT.

The chain recombines TRBV5-1 with TRBJ1-1; perhaps TRBD1 as D (5 bases). Germline CDR1 reads SGHRS; CDR2 reads YFSETQ. The CDR3 has 16 amino acids. Trimming cost V 4 bases and J 6 bases, with 22 bases left between them. DNA for the CDR3: TGCGCCAGCAGCGCCAGGGCCAGGCCGAATCACGCTGAAGCTTTCTTT. It is translated as CASSARARPNHAEAFF. The whole variable domain, remainder taken from reference TRBV5-1 and TRBJ1-1, is KAGVTQTPRYLIKTRGQQVTLSCSPISGHRSVSWYQQTPGQGLQFLFEYFSETQRNKGNFPGRFSGRQFSNSRSEMNVSTLELGDSALYLCASSARARPNHAEAFFGQGTRLTVV.

This chain links TRBV12-5 with TRBJ2-5; 10 positions match TRBD2. The CDR3 spans 19 residues. Looked up from germline, CDR1 is LGHNT and CDR2 is FRNRAP. V was pared by 5 bases and J by 1 base, with 16 bases of the junction left unmatched. DNA of the CDR3: TGTGCTAGTGGTCTTCAAGCGGGGGGGCCGATAAGCACCCAAGAGACCCAGTACTTC. Translating it yields CASGLQAGGPISTQETQYF. Combining the CDR3 with reference TRBV12-5 and TRBJ2-5 gives the whole variable domain DARVTQTPRHKVTEMGQEVTMRCQPILGHNTVFWYRQTMMQGLELLAYFRNRAPLDDSGMPKDRFSAEMPDATLATLKIQPSEPRDSAVYFCASGLQAGGPISTQETQYFGPGTRLLVL.

The chain joins TRBV5-1 to TRBJ2-5, with TRBD2 identical over 10 bases. With 4 bases clipped from V and 2 bases from J, the junction kept 5 bases outside the gene matches. This CDR3 has 15 amino acids. From germline, CDR1 is SGHRS and CDR2 YFSETQ. The CDR3 region is CASSAQAGGQETQYF. The DNA for the CDR3 is TGCGCCAGCAGCGCACAAGCGGGGGGGCAAGAGACCCAGTACTTC.

The rearrangement uses TRBV7-2 and TRBJ1-1, with 8 nucleotides matching TRBD1. V gave up 3 bases and J gave up 5 bases; unmatched junction bases: 5. The CDR3 sequence is 14 residues long. Germline values: CDR1 SGHTA, CDR2 FQGNSA. The CDR3 sequence: CASSLDREVTEAFF. Written as DNA, the CDR3 is TGTGCCAGCAGCTTGGACAGGGAGGTTACTGAAGCTTTCTTT.